The source of this T cell receptor beta chain is a study of T cells in tumors after PD-1 blockade. The germline V gene encodes CDR1 LNHNV and CDR2 YYDKDF (reference sequence). The CDR3 covers 14 residues. Trimming took 5 bases from V and 6 from J; bases not matched to a gene: 6. Clones were sequenced by immunoSEQ multiplex PCR, and TCRdb holds only the in-frame ones, with some missing. The sample contains more than 6,500 clones, around 74% of which appear only once. The chain joins TRBV15 to TRBJ2-1; 8 bases line up with TRBD2. The sequences come from tumor tissue, collected after anti-PD-1 treatment. This clonotype was obtained from a human donor with basal cell carcinoma. Here the CDR3 DNA reads TGTGCCACCAGCGGCGTCGGGGGGGTCAATGAGCAGTTCTTC. It encodes CATSGVGGVNEQFF.